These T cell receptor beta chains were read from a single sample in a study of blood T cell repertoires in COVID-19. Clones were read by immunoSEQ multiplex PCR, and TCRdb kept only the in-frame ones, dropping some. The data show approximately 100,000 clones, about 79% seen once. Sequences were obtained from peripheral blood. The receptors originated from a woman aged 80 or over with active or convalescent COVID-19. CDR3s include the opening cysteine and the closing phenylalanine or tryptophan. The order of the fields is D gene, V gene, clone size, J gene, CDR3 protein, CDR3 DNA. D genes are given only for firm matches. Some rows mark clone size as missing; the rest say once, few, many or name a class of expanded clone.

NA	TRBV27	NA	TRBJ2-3	CASSSSGLSTDTQYF	TGTGCCAGCAGTTCTTCTGGACTGAGCACAGATACGCAGTATTTT
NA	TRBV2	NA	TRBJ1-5	CASRGQSNQPQHF	TGTGCCAGCAGGGGACAAAGCAATCAGCCCCAGCATTTT
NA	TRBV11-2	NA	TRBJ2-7	CASSRMLLQGYEQYF	TGTGCCAGCAGCCGTATGTTGCTCCAGGGTTACGAGCAGTACTTC
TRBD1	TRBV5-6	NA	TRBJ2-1	CASSPDRVSNEQFF	TGTGCCAGCAGCCCTGACAGGGTATCCAATGAGCAGTTCTTC
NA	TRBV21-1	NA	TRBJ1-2	CASSKAPGTGPTGYGYTF	TGTGCCAGCAGCAAAGCCCCCGGGACAGGGCCCACGGGGTATGGCTACACCTTC
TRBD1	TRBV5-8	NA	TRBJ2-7	CASSSGTGKTYEQYF	TGTGCCAGCAGCTCAGGGACAGGAAAGACCTACGAGCAGTACTTC
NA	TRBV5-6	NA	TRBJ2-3	CASSSQGGRETYTDTQYF	TGTGCCAGCAGCTCACAGGGGGGGCGGGAGACCTATACAGATACGCAGTATTTT
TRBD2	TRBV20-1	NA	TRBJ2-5	CSASWASGGAGETQYF	TGCAGTGCTAGTTGGGCTAGCGGGGGGGCGGGAGAGACCCAGTACTTC
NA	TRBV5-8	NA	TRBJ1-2	CASSLSLGYTF	TGTGCCAGCAGCTTGTCTCTGGGCTACACCTTC
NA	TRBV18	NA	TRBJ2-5	CASSLIDPAGTQYF	TGTGCCAGCTCACTTATTGATCCAGCGGGGACCCAGTACTTC
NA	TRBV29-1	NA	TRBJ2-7	CSVEAARVGEQHF	TGCAGCGTTGAAGCCGCTCGGGTCGGAGAGCAGCACTTC
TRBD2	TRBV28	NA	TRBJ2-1	CASSGGVVGEQFF	TGTGCCAGCAGTGGGGGGGTTGTTGGTGAGCAGTTCTTC
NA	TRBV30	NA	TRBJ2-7	CAWSRRSSYEQYF	TGTGCCTGGAGTCGACGGAGCTCCTACGAGCAGTACTTC
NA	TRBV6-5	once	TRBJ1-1	CASSLQGNTEAFF	TGTGCCAGCAGCCTACAGGGGAACACTGAAGCTTTCTTT
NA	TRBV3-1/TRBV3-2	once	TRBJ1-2	CASSRPGTRGASFGYTF	TGTGCCAGCAGCCGGCCGGGAACCCGGGGGGCAAGTTTTGGCTACACCTTC
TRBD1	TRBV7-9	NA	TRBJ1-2	CASSPNPGQGKGYTF	TGTGCCAGCAGCCCAAACCCAGGACAGGGTAAGGGCTACACCTTC
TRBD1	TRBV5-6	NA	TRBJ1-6	CASSSGQGSHNSPLHF	TGTGCCAGCAGCTCCGGACAGGGGTCACATAATTCACCCCTCCACTTT
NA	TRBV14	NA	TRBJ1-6	CASSQTDGGNSPLHF	TGTGCCAGCAGCCAGACGGACGGAGGGAATTCACCCCTCCACTTT
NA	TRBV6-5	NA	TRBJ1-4	CASSSRLLSNEKLFF	TGTGCCAGCTCATCTCGACTCCTTTCTAATGAAAAACTGTTTTTT
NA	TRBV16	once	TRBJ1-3	CASSRTRGDSSGLGNTIYF	TGTGCCAGCAGCCGGACGAGAGGGGACTCCTCCGGACTCGGAAACACCATATATTTT
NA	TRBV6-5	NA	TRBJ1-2	CASKKGGGSYTF	TGTGCCAGCAAAAAGGGGGGGGGCAGCTACACCTTC
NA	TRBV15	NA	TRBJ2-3	CATSRDHPGDTQYF	TGTGCCACCAGCAGAGATCATCCCGGGGATACGCAGTATTTT
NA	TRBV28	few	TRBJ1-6	CASRNGQIYNSPLHF	TGTGCCAGCAGAAACGGACAGATCTATAATTCACCCCTCCACTTT
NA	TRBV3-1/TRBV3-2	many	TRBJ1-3	CATGPSSGNTIYF	TGTGCCACTGGCCCCAGCTCTGGAAACACCATATATTTT
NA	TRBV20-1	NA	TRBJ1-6	CSAPDSSALHF	TGCAGTGCACCAGACAGTTCCGCCCTCCACTTT
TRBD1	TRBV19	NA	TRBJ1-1	CASSIVGTGNEAFF	TGTGCCAGTAGTATAGTCGGGACAGGGAATGAAGCTTTCTTT
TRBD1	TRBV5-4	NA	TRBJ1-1	CASSKRQGVSSEAFF	TGTGCCAGCAGCAAAAGACAGGGTGTTTCATCTGAAGCTTTCTTT
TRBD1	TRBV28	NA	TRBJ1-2	CASRDRASYTF	TGTGCCAGCAGGGACAGGGCGAGTTACACCTTC
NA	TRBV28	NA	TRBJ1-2	CASSLGSGRNYGYTF	TGTGCCAGCAGTTTAGGATCGGGGAGAAACTATGGCTACACCTTC
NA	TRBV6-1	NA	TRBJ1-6	CASSEVSPGRGSPLHF	TGTGCCAGCAGTGAAGTCTCGCCAGGGAGGGGTTCACCCCTCCACTTT
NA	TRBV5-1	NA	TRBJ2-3	CASSWDTPNTQYF	TGCGCCAGCAGCTGGGACACCCCTAATACGCAGTATTTT
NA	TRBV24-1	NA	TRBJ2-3	CATSDLGRGSSTDTQYF	TGTGCCACCAGTGATTTGGGGCGGGGCTCTAGCACAGATACGCAGTATTTT
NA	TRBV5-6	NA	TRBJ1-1	CASSLDTWNTEAFF	TGTGCCAGCAGCTTGGACACCTGGAACACTGAAGCTTTCTTT
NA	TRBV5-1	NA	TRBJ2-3	CASSLSAQGTQYF	TGCGCCAGCAGCTTGTCGGCCCAGGGGACGCAGTATTTT
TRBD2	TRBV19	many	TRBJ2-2	CASRMWGGSPNTGELFF	TGTGCCAGTAGAATGTGGGGGGGATCTCCGAACACCGGGGAGCTGTTTTTT
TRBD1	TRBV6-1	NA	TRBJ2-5	CASRTTGEETQYF	TGTGCCAGCAGAACGACAGGGGAAGAGACCCAGTACTTC
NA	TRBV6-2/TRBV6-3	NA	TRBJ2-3	CASSFGDTQYF	TGTGCCAGCAGTTTCGGAGATACGCAGTATTTT
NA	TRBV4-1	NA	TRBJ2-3	CASSQRGDTQYF	TGCGCCAGCAGCCAACGGGGGGATACGCAGTATTTT
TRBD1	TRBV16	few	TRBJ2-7	CASSRQPRDREFVPYEQYF	TGTGCCAGCAGCCGCCAACCCCGGGACAGGGAGTTTGTCCCCTACGAGCAGTACTTC
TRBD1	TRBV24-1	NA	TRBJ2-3	CATKGQGGTDTQYF	TGTGCCACCAAGGGACAGGGTGGCACAGATACGCAGTATTTT
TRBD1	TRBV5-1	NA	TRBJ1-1	CASRQGTTNTEAFF	TGCGCCAGCAGACAGGGGACAACAAACACTGAAGCTTTCTTT
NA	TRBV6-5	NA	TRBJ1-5	CASIAWGAEQPQHF	TGTGCCAGCATCGCATGGGGAGCGGAGCAGCCCCAGCATTTT
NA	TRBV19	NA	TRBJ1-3	CASNEGQLSGNTIYF	TGTGCCAGTAATGAAGGACAGCTCTCTGGAAACACCATATATTTT
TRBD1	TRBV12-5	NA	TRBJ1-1	CASGLWTGSGTEAFF	TGTGCTAGTGGTCTATGGACAGGTTCCGGCACTGAAGCTTTCTTT
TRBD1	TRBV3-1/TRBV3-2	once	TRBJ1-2	CASSQGRAGGDNYGYTF	TGTGCCAGCAGCCAAGGACGGGCAGGGGGCGATAACTATGGCTACACCTTC
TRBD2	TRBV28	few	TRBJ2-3	CASSLRTSGSTDTQYF	TGTGCCAGCAGTTTAAGGACTAGCGGGAGCACAGATACGCAGTATTTT
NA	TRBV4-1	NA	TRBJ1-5	CASSQDGGIGNQPQHF	TGCGCCAGCAGCCAAGACGGAGGGATCGGCAATCAGCCCCAGCATTTT
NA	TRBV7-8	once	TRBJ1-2	CASSLFSRANYGYTF	TGTGCCAGCAGCTTATTCAGCAGGGCTAACTATGGCTACACCTTC
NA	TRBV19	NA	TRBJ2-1	CASSNGLTAYNEQFF	TGTGCCAGTAGTAACGGACTAACCGCTTACAATGAGCAGTTCTTC
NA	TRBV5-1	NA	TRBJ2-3	CASSLAGSTDTQYF	TGCGCCAGCAGCTTGGCAGGGAGCACAGATACGCAGTATTTT
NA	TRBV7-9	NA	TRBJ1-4	CASSLRGDPNEKLFF	TGTGCCAGCAGCTTAAGGGGTGACCCTAATGAAAAACTGTTTTTT
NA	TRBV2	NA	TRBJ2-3	CASSDDAGLAVDTQYF	TGTGCCAGCAGTGACGACGCGGGCCTGGCTGTAGATACGCAGTATTTT
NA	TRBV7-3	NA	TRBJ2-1	CASKLGANYNEQFF	TGTGCCAGCAAGCTGGGGGCTAACTACAATGAGCAGTTCTTC